This is a list of T cell receptor beta chains from one sample in a study of read filtering for tumor transcriptome and immune sequencing. TCRdb called the reads again in MiXCR, with one record for every CDR3 protein. The table lists tens of thousands of distinct CDR3 sequences, 13% to 15% of them singletons. The sample consisted of a population of CD138-negative cells sorted from bone marrow. The receptor set was obtained from a donor at least 40 years old with multiple myeloma. The CDR3 runs from the conserved cysteine through the conserved F or W. D genes are given only for firm matches. Not all rows give a size; the values are once, few, many and, for expanded clones, a class.

D	size	J	V	CDR3	DNA
TRBD1	many	TRBJ2-3	TRBV29-1	CSLQGPRSTDTQYF	TGCAGCTTACAGGGGCCGAGGAGCACAGATACGCAGTATTTT
TRBD1	many	TRBJ1-5	TRBV28	CASSWGDRGNQPQHF	TGTGCCAGCAGTTGGGGAGACAGGGGTAATCAGCCCCAGCATTTT
-	-	TRBJ2-1	TRBV9	CASSVGQRGVNEQLF	TGTGCCAGCAGCGTAGGGCAGAGAGGAGTCAATGAGCAGCTCTTC
-	many	TRBJ2-2	TRBV29-1	CSVGSGRPNTGELFF	TGCAGCGTGGGAAGCGGACGACCGAACACCGGGGAGCTGTTTTTT
-	many	TRBJ1-1	TRBV3-1	CASSHGTPNTEAFF	TGTGCCAGCAGCCACGGGACACCGAACACTGAAGCTTTCTTT
-	many	TRBJ2-1	TRBV29-1	CSVSQGVSYNEQFF	TGCAGCGTTAGTCAAGGTGTATCCTACAATGAGCAGTTCTTC
TRBD1	many	TRBJ2-1	TRBV30	CAWSRDRGRNEQFF	TGTGCCTGGAGCCGGGACAGGGGGCGAAATGAGCAGTTCTTC
TRBD1	many	TRBJ1-2	TRBV7-8	CASSPGQVGRGYTF	TGTGCCAGCAGCCCCGGACAGGTCGGTCGTGGCTACACCTTC
-	-	TRBJ2-2	TRBV30	CAWSPHPANTGELFF	TGTGCCTGGAGTCCTCACCCTGCGAACACCGGGGAGCTGTTTTTT
-	-	TRBJ2-1	TRBV28	CASKENSNEQSF	TGTGCCAGCAAAGAGAACAGCAATGAGCAGTCCTTC
-	many	TRBJ2-7	TRBV7-9	CASSLAPYEQYF	TGTGCCAGCAGCTTAGCCCCCTACGAGCAGTACTTC
TRBD1	many	TRBJ2-7	TRBV5-6	CASSFGTGRGEQYF	TGTGCCAGCAGCTTTGGGACAGGGAGAGGGGAGCAGTACTTC
TRBD1	-	TRBJ2-2	TRBV4-1	CASSQETGASTGELFF	TGCGCCAGCAGCCAAGAAACAGGGGCGAGCACCGGGGAGCTGTTTTTT
-	many	TRBJ1-5	TRBV9	CASSPWDGSNQPQHF	TGTGCCAGCAGCCCTTGGGACGGCAGCAATCAGCCCCAGCATTTT
-	many	TRBJ1-3	TRBV12-3/TRBV12-4	CASSLMETPYIF	-
-	few	TRBJ1-2	TRBV7-9	CASSRDSYGYTF	TGTGCCAGCAGCCGAGACAGCTATGGCTACACCTTC
-	many	TRBJ2-3	TRBV4-1	CASSLPWLTSTDTQYF	TGCGCCAGCAGCCTGCCCTGGCTAACTAGCACAGATACGCAGTATTTT
-	many	TRBJ2-1	TRBV6-5	CASSRVRAEPYNEQFF	TGTGCCAGCAGCCGGGTGAGGGCGGAGCCTTACAATGAGCAGTTCTTC
TRBD2	-	TRBJ2-7	TRBV20-1	CSASLLAGVGEQYF	TGCAGTGCTAGCCTACTAGCGGGAGTAGGAGAGCAGTACTTC
-	many	TRBJ1-5	TRBV5-1	CASSLDRINQPQHF	TGCGCCAGCAGCTTGGACAGGATCAATCAGCCCCAGCATTTT
-	many	TRBJ2-5	TRBV18	CASSRGGGKETQYF	TGTGCCAGCTCACGCGGTGGGGGAAAAGAGACCCAGTACTTC
-	many	TRBJ2-7	TRBV20-1	CSASLKTSGPYEQYF	TGCAGTGCTAGTCTTAAGACTTCGGGACCCTACGAGCAGTACTTC
-	many	TRBJ2-5	TRBV7-2	CASSPDGSWETQYF	TGTGCCAGCAGCCCAGACGGGAGTTGGGAGACCCAGTACTTC
TRBD2	many	TRBJ2-1	TRBV20-1	CSAKVAGGPLHEQFF	TGCAGTGCTAAGGTTGCGGGAGGGCCTCTCCATGAGCAGTTCTTC
TRBD2	many	TRBJ2-1	TRBV6-5	CASSRGLAGAYNEQFF	TGTGCCAGCAGTCGCGGACTAGCGGGAGCCTACAATGAGCAGTTCTTC
TRBD2	many	TRBJ2-1	TRBV30	CAWLPRASGRNEQFF	TGTGCCTGGCTTCCACGGGCTAGCGGGAGGAATGAGCAGTTCTTC
-	few	TRBJ1-4	TRBV25-1	CASSEMAGINEKLFF	TGTGCCAGCAGTGAAATGGCAGGGATTAATGAAAAACTGTTTTTT
TRBD2	many	TRBJ2-7	TRBV20-1	CSARDGGGNDEQYF	TGCAGTGCTAGAGATGGGGGGGGGAATGACGAGCAGTACTTC
-	-	TRBJ2-1	TRBV7-9	CASSPYVGSHDEQFF	TGTGCCAGCAGCCCATATGTCGGGTCACACGATGAGCAGTTCTTC
-	many	TRBJ2-7	TRBV20-1	CSASQNSYEQYF	TGCAGTGCTAGCCAAAACTCCTACGAGCAGTACTTC
-	many	TRBJ2-3	TRBV28	CASTLGGADTQYF	TGTGCCAGCACCTTGGGGGGCGCAGATACGCAGTATTTT
TRBD2	many	TRBJ2-1	TRBV15	CATSIGGSGYNEQFF	TGTGCCACCAGCATTGGCGGGAGTGGCTACAATGAGCAGTTCTTC
TRBD1	medium-sized	TRBJ1-5	TRBV2	CASSEDRGGYQPQHF	TGTGCCAGCAGTGAAGACAGGGGTGGGTATCAGCCCCAGCATTTT
TRBD1	many	TRBJ1-1	TRBV11-3	CASSVGTAGTEAFF	TGTGCCAGCAGCGTAGGGACAGCAGGCACTGAAGCTTTCTTT
-	many	TRBJ1-4	TRBV23-1	CASSRDGEKLFF	TGCGCCAGCAGTCGGGATGGGGAAAAACTGTTTTTT
-	-	TRBJ2-7	TRBV29-1	CSPWTQSSYEQYF	TGCAGCCCGTGGACCCAGAGCTCCTACGAGCAGTACTTC
TRBD2	many	TRBJ2-1	TRBV5-1	CASSLLPGLVSEQFF	TGCGCCAGCAGCTTACTACCCGGACTAGTCTCTGAGCAGTTCTTC
-	many	TRBJ2-7	TRBV7-2	CASSLGQGSSYEQYF	TGTGCCAGCAGCTTAGGTCAGGGATCCTCCTACGAGCAGTACTTC
-	many	TRBJ2-6	TRBV20-1	CSARDITAAWANVLTF	TGCAGTGCTAGAGATATCACGGCGGCCTGGGCCAACGTCCTGACTTTC
TRBD1	many	TRBJ2-7	TRBV28	CVSAGQGTTYEQYF	TGTGTCAGTGCGGGACAGGGGACAACCTACGAGCAGTACTTC
-	-	TRBJ2-7	TRBV6-5	CASSGDTYEQYF	TGTGCCAGCAGCGGGGATACCTACGAGCAGTACTTC
-	many	TRBJ2-1	TRBV24-1	CATSGNRGPNEQFF	TGTGCCACCAGTGGAAACCGGGGGCCGAATGAGCAGTTCTTC
-	-	TRBJ1-5	TRBV6-1	CASSEDPQPQHF	TGTGCCAGCAGTGAAGATCCTCAGCCTCAGCATTTT
-	many	TRBJ2-2	TRBV20-1	CSARDLAAGELFF	TGCAGTGCTAGGGACCTAGCTGCGGGGGAGCTGTTTTTT
TRBD1	many	TRBJ2-1	TRBV11-1	CASSPRQGFYNEQFF	TGTGCCAGCAGCCCGCGACAGGGTTTTTACAATGAGCAGTTCTTC
TRBD1	many	TRBJ2-1	TRBV5-1	CASSIEPDRGQQFF	TGCGCCAGCAGCATAGAACCGGACAGGGGGCAGCAGTTCTTC
TRBD1	many	TRBJ2-5	TRBV29-1	CSVLRGPETQYF	TGCAGCGTTCTCAGGGGGCCGGAGACCCAGTACTTC
-	many	TRBJ2-2	TRBV7-6	CASSPTGNTGELFF	TGTGCCAGCAGCCCGACAGGGAACACCGGGGAGCTGTTTTTT
TRBD2	-	TRBJ2-1	TRBV7-9	CASSLGLGSACNEQFF	TGTGCCAGCAGCCTTGGACTAGGCTCGGCGTGCAATGAGCAGTTCTTC